The 17 T cell receptor beta chains presented below share a single source sample, sequenced in a study of T cells in Graves' hyperthyroidism and ophthalmopathy. Amplified TCR beta CDR3 regions derived from RNA transcripts. First-round RT-PCR targeting the TCR CDR3 was performed with the HTBI primer set. In TCRdb, the multiplex PCR reads were re-called with MiXCR into one record per CDR3 protein. The sample shows around 520,000 distinct CDR3 sequences, 13% to 15% of them seen only once. The sample taken for sequencing was blood. Source of these receptors: a woman under 30 with Graves' hyperthyroidism.

This clonotype appeared many times. This chain links TRBV5-6 with TRBJ2-5; D possibly matches TRBD1 or TRBD2 (6 bases each). The CDR3 has 15 residues. V was pared by 2 bases and J by 1 base, with 12 bases between. Germline V gene sequence: CDR1 SGHDT, CDR2 YYEEEE. The CDR3 sequence is CASSLGGLFQETQYF. The CDR3 bases are TGTGCCAGCAGCTTAGGGGGGTTGTTCCAAGAGACCCAGTACTTC.

As to this clonotype: A much bigger clone sits one base away, suggesting this may be a read error. A read error is likely, as this CDR3 ends without the conserved phenylalanine or tryptophan. The CDR3 sequence: CASSPNAGGPKTQYS. The CDR3, as DNA: TGTGCCAGCAGCCCCAACGCGGGAGGGCCGAAGACCCAGTACTCC. This chain connects TRBV6-2 or TRBV6-3 to TRBJ2-5; 9 bases are a match to TRBD2. Germline V CDR1 and CDR2: MNHEY, SVGEGT. The CDR3 runs 15 residues. V lost 6 bases to trimming and J lost 6 bases; unmatched junction nucleotides: 11.

This chain links TRBV20-1 with TRBJ2-1, with D uncertain. Germline V gene lookup returns CDR1 DFQATT and CDR2 SNEGSKA (reference sequence). The CDR3 is made up of 14 amino acids. Trimming took off 0 bases at V and 1 base at J, with 7 bases between the two ends. CDR3 bases: TGCAGTGCTAGAGAAGGATCATCCTACAATGAGCAGTTCTTC. Amino acids: CSAREGSSYNEQFF.

In its sample, this clonotype was seen a few times. The chain combines TRBV6-1 with TRBJ2-2; the D is unclear. V gave up 4 bases and J gave up 7 bases, with 13 bases separating them. The CDR3 has 14 residues. Germline CDR1 reads MNHNS; CDR2 reads SASEGT. This CDR3 is CASSASRSGGELFF. Here the CDR3 DNA reads TGTGCCAGCAGTGCCTCTCGGTCGGGCGGGGAGCTGTTTTTT.

This clonotype was counted ten times or more. This chain uses TRBV7-9 with TRBJ1-1; TRBD1 aligns across 10 bases. The CDR3 consists of 17 residues. The V segment lost 8 bases and the J segment 3 bases; nucleotides outside the gene matches: 15. Germline V gene data show CDR1 as SEHNR and CDR2 as FQNEAQ (reference sequence). CDR3 sequence: CASPEDRGFIQDTEAFF. The CDR3 DNA is TGTGCCAGCCCTGAGGACAGGGGGTTTATTCAAGACACTGAAGCTTTCTTT.

This clonotype was recorded at least ten times. The V gene is TRBV20-1, the J gene TRBJ2-1; 11 positions match TRBD2. The V gene end was trimmed by 4 bases and the J gene end by 5 bases; junction bases not matched to a gene: 4. This CDR3 is built from 14 residues. CDR1 is DFQATT and CDR2 is SNEGSKA in the germline V gene (reference sequence). CDR3: CSAIAGGPDNEQFF. For the CDR3, the DNA is TGCAGTGCTATAGCGGGAGGGCCTGACAATGAGCAGTTCTTC.

This clonotype appeared a few times. The chain has TRBV7-9 and TRBJ2-1; 8 positions agree with TRBD2. CDR1 is SEHNR and CDR2 is FQNEAQ in the germline V gene (reference sequence). Unmatched junction bases numbered 2, after V lost 0 bases and J lost 7 bases. The CDR3 runs to 14 residues. Written as DNA, the CDR3 is TGTGCCAGCAGCTTAGCTAGCGGGATAAATGAGCAGTTCTTC. Amino acids: CASSLASGINEQFF.

This clonotype was observed many times. The chain carries TRBV3-1 and TRBJ1-5; tentative D call: TRBD1 (5 bases). This CDR3 has 14 residues. V shed 4 bases and J shed 1 base, with 8 bases lying between them. CDR1 and CDR2 from the germline V gene are LGHDT and YNNKEL (reference sequence). Here the CDR3 reads CASSREGSNQPQHF. The CDR3, as DNA: TGTGCCAGCAGCCGGGAGGGGAGCAATCAGCCCCAGCATTTT.

The table lists this clonotype with many counts. This chain links TRBV19 with TRBJ1-2; D unclear. Per the germline V gene, CDR1 is LNHDA and CDR2 is SQIVND (reference sequence). The CDR3 loop spans 15 amino acids. V lost 1 base and J 6 bases, leaving 15 bases between the germline ends. The CDR3 region is CASSIGDRNWNGYTF. In DNA, the CDR3 is TGTGCCAGTAGTATAGGGGATAGGAATTGGAATGGCTACACCTTC.

In its sample, this clonotype was seen a few times. The V gene is TRBV7-9, the J gene TRBJ1-1, with TRBD1 as a possible D gene (5 bases). The CDR3 extends over 14 amino acids. V was cut by 7 bases and J by 5 bases, with 17 bases left in between. Germline lookup yields CDR1 SEHNR and CDR2 FQNEAQ (reference sequence). The CDR3 bases are TGTGCCAGCACCTACGAGGTGGGGGGAACTGAAGCTTTCTTT. Residues: CASTYEVGGTEAFF.

The chain carries TRBV6-2 or TRBV6-3 and TRBJ2-3; D gene ambiguous. Trimming pared 5 bases from V and 6 bases from J, leaving 12 bases between. This CDR3 has 13 residues. Germline V gene lookup returns CDR1 MNHEY and CDR2 SVGEGT. The CDR3 protein is CASSTSSVDTQYF. CDR3 bases: TGTGCCAGCAGTACCTCCTCCGTGGATACGCAGTATTTT.

Remarks on this clonotype: A single base separates this from a much larger clone, so it may be a read error. This chain connects TRBV3-1 to TRBJ2-2; no clear D. The CDR3 sequence is 14 residues long. Trimming stripped 4 bases from V and 4 bases from J, with 10 bases between. In germline, CDR1 is LGHDT, CDR2 YNNKEL (reference sequence). CDR3 in amino acids: CASSRVVRTGELFF. The CDR3, as DNA: TGTGCCAGCAGCCGCGTGGTTCGCACCGGGGAGCTGTTTTTT. The variable domain in full, completed from reference TRBV3-1 and TRBJ2-2, reads DTAVSQTPKYLVTQMGNDKSIKCEQNLGHDTMYWYKQDSKKFLKIMFSYNNKELIINETVPNRFSPKSPDKAHLNLHINSLELGDSAVYFCASSRVVRTGELFFGEGSRLTVL.

V and J are TRBV30 and TRBJ2-4, with 13 bases identical to TRBD2. The CDR3 is 18 amino acids. The germline V gene has CDR1 GTSNPN and CDR2 SVGIG (reference sequence). Trimming took 2 bases from V and 1 from J; bases not matched to a gene: 8. CDR3 region: CAWSTLAGGSLAKNIQYF. CDR3 nucleotide sequence: TGTGCCTGGAGTACACTAGCGGGAGGGTCTCTGGCCAAAAACATTCAGTACTTC.

This clonotype was seen ten or more times. The CDR3 coding sequence is TGCGCCAGCAGCCAAGTGCCACAGGCGGTAGGAGAGACCCAGTACTTC. Translating gives CASSQVPQAVGETQYF. The chain links TRBV4-1 to TRBJ2-5; tentatively, D is TRBD1 (5 bases). From germline, CDR1 is MGHRA and CDR2 YSYEKL. CDR3 length: 16 amino acids. The V end was cut by 1 base, the J end by 4 bases, with 16 bases between.

This clonotype showed up just a few times. This rearrangement joins TRBV24-1 to TRBJ2-5, with 8 bases identical to TRBD2. The J segment lost 5 bases and the V segment lost 0 bases, leaving 10 bases of the junction unmatched. Germline CDR1 reads KGHDR; CDR2 reads SFDVKD. This CDR3 region has 17 residues. CDR3 region: CATSDLGTSGSRETQYF. The CDR3 DNA reads TGTGCCACCAGTGATTTGGGAACGAGCGGGAGCCGGGAGACCCAGTACTTC.

The sample holds many counts of this clonotype. The chain has TRBV10-2 and TRBJ1-2; 8 bases agree with TRBD1. In germline, CDR1 is WSHSY, CDR2 SAAADI. The trim removed 6 bases at V and 2 bases at J, leaving 2 bases unmatched. There are 13 residues in the CDR3. For the CDR3, the DNA is TGCGCCAGCAGACAGGGGGGGAACTATGGCTACACCTTC. Protein product: CASRQGGNYGYTF.

This clonotype was recorded at least ten times. The CDR3 loop is CASSGDRGSYEQYF. The CDR3 DNA reads TGTGCCAGCAGCGGGGACAGAGGCTCCTACGAGCAGTACTTC. This chain connects TRBV11-2 to TRBJ2-7; 7 bases match TRBD1. This CDR3 has 14 amino acids. Germline CDR1 and CDR2: SGHAT and FQNNGV. The trim removed 5 bases at V and 0 bases at J, leaving 4 bases unmatched.